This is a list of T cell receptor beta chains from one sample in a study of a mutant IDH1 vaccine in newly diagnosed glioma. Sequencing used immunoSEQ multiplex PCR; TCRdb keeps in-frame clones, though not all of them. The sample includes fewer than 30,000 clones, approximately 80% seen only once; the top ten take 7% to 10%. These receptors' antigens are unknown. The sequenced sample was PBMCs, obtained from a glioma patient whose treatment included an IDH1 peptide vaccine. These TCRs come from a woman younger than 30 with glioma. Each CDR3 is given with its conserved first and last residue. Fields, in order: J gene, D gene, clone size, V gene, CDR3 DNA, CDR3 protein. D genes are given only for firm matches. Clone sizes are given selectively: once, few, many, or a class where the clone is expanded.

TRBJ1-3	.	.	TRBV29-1	TGCAGCGTTGTGCCGCAGGGACGTGCTGGAAACACCATATATTTT	CSVVPQGRAGNTIYF
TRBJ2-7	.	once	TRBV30	TGTGCCTGGACAGGGGTAGGCGAGCAGTACTTC	CAWTGVGEQYF
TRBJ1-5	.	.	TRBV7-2	TGTGCCAGCAGCTTAAACCGGAATAGCAATCAGCCCCAGCATTTT	CASSLNRNSNQPQHF
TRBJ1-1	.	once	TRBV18	TGTGCCAGCTCACCGACTGGAAAAGGATTGAACACTGAAGCTTTCTTT	CASSPTGKGLNTEAFF
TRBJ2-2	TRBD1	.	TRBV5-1	TGCGCCAGCAGCTTGGGTTCAGGGGGCATGGACACCGGGGAGCTGTTTTTT	CASSLGSGGMDTGELFF
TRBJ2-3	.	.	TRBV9	TGTGCCAGCAGCGTATCTCCCGTAGGAGTAGATACGCAGTATTTT	CASSVSPVGVDTQYF
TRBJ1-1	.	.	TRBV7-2	TGTGCCAGCAGCTTAGTACCGGGGGATCGGGCTTTCTTT	CASSLVPGDRAFF
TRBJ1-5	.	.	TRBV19	TGTGCCACTTCGGGGGGGGCCCCCCAACAGCCCCAGCATTTT	CATSGGAPQQPQHF
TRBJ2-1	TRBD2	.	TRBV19	TGTGCCAGTAGCCTGGCGGGGGGGTCCTACAATGAGCAGTTCTTC	CASSLAGGSYNEQFF
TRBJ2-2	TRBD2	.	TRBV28	TGTGCCAGCAGTTTCCTAAGGACTAGCGGGTTCGGGGAGCTGTTTTTT	CASSFLRTSGFGELFF
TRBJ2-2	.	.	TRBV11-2	TGTGCCAGCAGCTTAGATCCCGCAGCGACCGGGGAGCTGTTTTTT	CASSLDPAATGELFF
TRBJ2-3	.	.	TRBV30	TGTGCCTGGAAGTCTTCAGGGACAGATACGCAGTATTTT	CAWKSSGTDTQYF
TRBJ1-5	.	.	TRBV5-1	TGCGCCAGCAGCCCTCAGGTCGGTCAGCCCCAGCATTTT	CASSPQVGQPQHF
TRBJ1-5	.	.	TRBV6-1	TGTGCCAGCAGTGAACACAATCAGCCCCAGCATTTT	CASSEHNQPQHF
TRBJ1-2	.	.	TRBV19	TGTGCCAGTGGCGGGTGGCCCCGAGGGTACACCTTC	CASGGWPRGYTF
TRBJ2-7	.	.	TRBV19	TGTGCCAGTAGTAGGGGCAGGGGATCGGACGAGCAGTACTTC	CASSRGRGSDEQYF
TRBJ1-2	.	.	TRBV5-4	TGTGCCAGCAGCTTGGTTGAGGTTAACTATGGCTACACCTTC	CASSLVEVNYGYTF
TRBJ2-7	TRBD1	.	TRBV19	TGTGCCAGTAGAGGACCGGGACAGGGAATCGGCGAGCAGTACTTC	CASRGPGQGIGEQYF
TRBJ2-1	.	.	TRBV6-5	TGTGCCAGCAGTAGGGCAGCTTCTTACAATGAGCAGTTCTTC	CASSRAASYNEQFF